This T cell receptor (beta chain) comes out of a study of shared clonotypes between healthy human individuals. Looking at the study overall: The study used three CD4 naive, three CD4 memory, two CD8 naive and one CD8 memory plate per donor.

Recent vaccinations or acute infections were absent in the healthy HIV-negative adult donors. Generated by immunoSEQ multiplex PCR, the TCRdb table keeps only in-frame clones and is missing some. The table records a few million clones, over 90% of them present only once. Trimming left V 0 bases short and J 1 base short, with 10 bases between. Germline V gene lookup returns CDR1 SGHRS and CDR2 YFSETQ. The CDR3 totals 15 residues. This clonotype was sampled from a man younger than 35 in good health. Some clones in this sample may be carry-over from other donors' samples. Sequencing was carried out using naive CD4+ T cells from PBMCs. As for subset: CD45RA+ positively selected. The chain joins TRBV5-1 to TRBJ1-1, with D perhaps matching TRBD1 (5 bases). The CDR3 nucleotides are TGCGCCAGCAGCTTGGTTCCAGGGCGGAACACTGAAGCTTTCTTT. This encodes CASSLVPGRNTEAFF.